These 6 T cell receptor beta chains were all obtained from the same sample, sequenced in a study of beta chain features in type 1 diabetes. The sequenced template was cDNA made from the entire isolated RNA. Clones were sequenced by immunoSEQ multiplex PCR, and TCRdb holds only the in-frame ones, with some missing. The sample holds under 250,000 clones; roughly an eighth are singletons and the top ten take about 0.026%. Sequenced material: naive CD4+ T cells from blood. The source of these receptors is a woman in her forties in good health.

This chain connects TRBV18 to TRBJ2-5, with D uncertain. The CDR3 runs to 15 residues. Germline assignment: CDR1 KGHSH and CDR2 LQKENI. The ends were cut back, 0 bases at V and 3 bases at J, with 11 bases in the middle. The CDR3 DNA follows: TGTGCCAGCTCACCACCGATGTCCCAGGAAGAGACCCAGTACTTC. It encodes CASSPPMSQEETQYF.

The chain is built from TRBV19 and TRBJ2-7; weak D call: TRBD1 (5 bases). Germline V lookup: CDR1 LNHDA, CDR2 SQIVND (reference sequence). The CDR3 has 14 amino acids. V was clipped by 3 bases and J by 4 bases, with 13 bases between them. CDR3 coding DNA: TGTGCCAGTAGTATGGGGCCGCGCCCTTACGAGCAGTACTTC. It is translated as CASSMGPRPYEQYF.

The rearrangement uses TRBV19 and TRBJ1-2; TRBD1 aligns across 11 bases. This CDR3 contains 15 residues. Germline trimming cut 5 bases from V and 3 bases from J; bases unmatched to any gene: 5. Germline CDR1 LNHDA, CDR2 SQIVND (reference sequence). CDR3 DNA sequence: TGTGCCAGTAGTCAAAGGACAGGGGGCGACTATGGCTACACCTTC. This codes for CASSQRTGGDYGYTF.

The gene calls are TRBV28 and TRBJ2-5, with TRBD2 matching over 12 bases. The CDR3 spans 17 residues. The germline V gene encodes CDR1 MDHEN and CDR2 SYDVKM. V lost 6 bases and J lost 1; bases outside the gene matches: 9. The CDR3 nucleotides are TGTGCCAGCAGCCAGCCTAGGACTAGCGGGATCCAAGAGACCCAGTACTTC. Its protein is CASSQPRTSGIQETQYF.

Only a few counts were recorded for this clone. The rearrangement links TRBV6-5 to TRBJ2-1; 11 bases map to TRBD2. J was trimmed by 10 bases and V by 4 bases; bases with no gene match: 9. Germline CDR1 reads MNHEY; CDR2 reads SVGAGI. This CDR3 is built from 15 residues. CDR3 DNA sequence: TGTGCCAGCAGTTCAACACCGGGACTAGCGGACGAGCAGTTCTTC. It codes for CASSSTPGLADEQFF.

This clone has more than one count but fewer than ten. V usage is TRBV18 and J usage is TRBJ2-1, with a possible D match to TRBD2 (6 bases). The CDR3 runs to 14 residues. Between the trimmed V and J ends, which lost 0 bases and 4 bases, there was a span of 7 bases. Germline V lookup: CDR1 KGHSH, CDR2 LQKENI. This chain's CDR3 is CASSPPAGYNEQFF. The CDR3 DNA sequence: TGTGCCAGCTCACCACCTGCGGGGTACAATGAGCAGTTCTTC.